These 30 T cell receptor beta chains came from one sample sequenced in a study of blood T cell repertoires in COVID-19 (TCRdb year 2020). The library was prepared using the immunoSEQ multiplex PCR assay. Drawn from immuneACCESS, this table holds only the in-frame rearrangements with V and J called that TCRdb kept. Clones are partly lost; checked studies trace under half to an unresolved V gene and leave the rest unexplained. The sample profile shows 300,000 to 400,000 clones; about 87% of them were found once. More than 5% of the sample is taken by the ten largest. Sequenced sample: peripheral blood. All receptors come from a woman aged 45-60 years with COVID-19, enrolled during active disease.

The chain couples TRBV13 to TRBJ2-7; D not certain. The germline V gene has CDR1 PRHDT and CDR2 FYEKMQ (reference sequence). This CDR3 is built from 14 residues. V was shortened by 4 bases and J by 3 bases, with 13 bases between the two germline ends. The CDR3 reads CASSSSPPFYEQYF. The DNA for the CDR3 is TGTGCCAGCAGCTCCTCCCCCCCTTTCTACGAGCAGTACTTC.

This clone was seen a single time. V usage is TRBV14 and J usage is TRBJ1-2, with TRBD1 as a possible D gene (5 bases). The germline V gene has CDR1 SGHDN and CDR2 FVKESK. The CDR3 loop spans 16 amino acids. The germline V and J ends were trimmed by 2 bases and 3 bases, with 16 bases remaining between them. This chain's CDR3 is CASSQRGLDGYYGYTF. The CDR3 nucleotides read TGTGCCAGCAGCCAAAGGGGCCTCGATGGCTACTATGGCTACACCTTC.

The V and J genes are TRBV5-6 and TRBJ2-7; TRBD2 aligns across 8 bases. Germline lookup yields CDR1 SGHDT and CDR2 YYEEEE. This CDR3 region has 15 residues. Trimming removed 4 bases from V and 4 bases from J; junction bases left unmatched: 10. CDR3 bases: TGTGCCAGCAGCCTTAGCGGGACGAAAGGTTACGAGCAGTACTTC. This sequence encodes CASSLSGTKGYEQYF.

The genes are TRBV4-1 and TRBJ1-1; 7 bases align to TRBD1. The CDR3 runs to 16 residues. The V gene's germline CDR1 is MGHRA and CDR2 YSYEKL. Trimming removed 3 bases from V and 2 bases from J; junction bases left unmatched: 9. CDR3 loop: CASSHDRGQINTEAFF. CDR3 bases: TGCGCCAGCAGCCATGACCGGGGACAGATTAACACTGAAGCTTTCTTT.

The CDR3: CASSLDFGQMNTEAFF. The CDR3 DNA is TGTGCCAGCAGCTTGGATTTTGGGCAGATGAACACTGAAGCTTTCTTT. This chain connects TRBV5-4 to TRBJ1-1; D is undetermined. Germline-derived CDR1 and CDR2 are SGHNT and YYREEE (reference sequence). This CDR3 is 16 amino acids long. V lost 0 bases to trimming and J lost 0 bases, with 12 bases between them.

The chain has TRBV2 and TRBJ1-3; D is unclear. This CDR3 has 15 residues. Germline CDR1 and CDR2: SNHLY and FYNNEI. V was shortened by 6 bases and J by 0 bases, with 12 bases between the two germline ends. This CDR3 is CASSPSGNSGNTIYF. CDR3 DNA: TGTGCCAGCAGCCCCTCGGGGAACTCTGGAAACACCATATATTTT.

V usage is TRBV18 and J usage is TRBJ1-5, with D maybe TRBD1 (5 bases). This CDR3 comprises 16 residues. The ends were cut back, 6 bases at V and 3 bases at J, with 18 bases in the middle. The germline gives CDR1 KGHSH, CDR2 LQKENI. As DNA, the CDR3 is TGTGCCAGCTCCAGGACCAGGGCGACCACCAATCAGCCCCAGCATTTT. It codes for CASSRTRATTNQPQHF.

This chain uses TRBV24-1 with TRBJ2-1; D gene unclear. V lost 4 bases and J 6 bases, leaving 18 bases between the germline ends. CDR1 KGHDR and CDR2 SFDVKD come from the germline V gene. There are 16 residues in the CDR3. CDR3 sequence reads: CATSDRKDWSLNEQFF. The CDR3 nucleotides read TGTGCCACCAGTGACCGGAAAGATTGGAGCCTCAATGAGCAGTTCTTC.

This clone was detected only once. The J gene is TRBJ1-5, the V gene TRBV6-2 or TRBV6-3; 8 bases map to TRBD1. Losses at the gene ends were 6 bases for V and 0 bases for J; bases not matched to a gene: 4. From germline, CDR1 is MNHEY and CDR2 SVGEGT. This CDR3 comprises 15 residues. CDR3 region: CASSQGQASNQPQHF. The CDR3 DNA follows: TGTGCCAGCAGCCAGGGACAGGCTAGCAATCAGCCCCAGCATTTT.

The chain employs TRBV2 and TRBJ2-7; the D gene is possibly TRBD1 (6 bases). CDR1 is SNHLY and CDR2 is FYNNEI in the germline V gene. The V gene lost 6 bases and the J gene lost 2 bases, with 17 bases spanning the gap. This CDR3 is built from 15 residues. The CDR3 DNA sequence: TGTGCCAGCAGCCTCGGGACACTAAATCCCTACGAGCAGTACTTC. This gives the protein CASSLGTLNPYEQYF.

V usage is TRBV6-5 and J usage is TRBJ1-1; TRBD1 agrees at 8 bases. Germline CDR1 and CDR2: MNHEY and SVGAGI. The CDR3 is made up of 14 amino acids. With 6 bases clipped from V and 3 bases from J, the junction kept 6 bases outside the gene matches. This chain's CDR3 is CASRRTGTDTEAFF. The CDR3 DNA reads as TGTGCCAGCAGACGGACAGGGACGGACACTGAAGCTTTCTTT.

The chain employs TRBV5-5 and TRBJ1-5; possible D gene TRBD1, 6 bases. The germline V and J ends were trimmed by 0 bases and 12 bases, with 19 bases remaining between them. Germline-derived CDR1 and CDR2 are SGHKS and YYEKEE (reference sequence). This CDR3 has 15 residues. The CDR3, as DNA: TGTGCCAGCAGCTTGGACTTGCAAGGGGGTAGGGTCCAGCATTTT. Encoded protein: CASSLDLQGGRVQHF.

This rearrangement joins TRBV19 to TRBJ1-2; D perhaps matches TRBD1 (5 bases). The CDR3 is 17 residues long. Trimming stripped 0 bases from V and 2 bases from J, with 16 bases between. Germline V lookup: CDR1 LNHDA, CDR2 SQIVND (reference sequence). CDR3 DNA sequence: TGTGCCAGTAGTATAGACCTTGTGGGGGAGGGCAACTATGGCTACACCTTC. It codes for CASSIDLVGEGNYGYTF.

The chain recombines TRBV5-1 with TRBJ1-1; 10 positions agree with TRBD1. The CDR3 covers 16 residues. Losses at the gene ends were 2 bases for V and 2 bases for J; bases not matched to a gene: 6. Germline V CDR1 and CDR2: SGHRS, YFSETQ. For the CDR3, the DNA is TGCGCCAGCAGCTTAGGGGACAGGGGTGGAAACACTGAAGCTTTCTTT. Protein: CASSLGDRGGNTEAFF.

The J gene is TRBJ2-4, the V gene TRBV7-2, with TRBD2 matching 10 bases. Germline CDR1 reads SGHTA; CDR2 reads FQGNSA. The J segment lost 2 bases and the V segment lost 5 bases, leaving 9 bases of the junction unmatched. The CDR3 contains 17 residues. This chain's CDR3 is CASSLNSGRGTKNIQYF. For the CDR3, the DNA is TGTGCCAGCAGCCTTAACAGCGGGAGGGGAACCAAAAACATTCAGTACTTC.

This chain links TRBV5-1 with TRBJ1-2; 8 bases agree with TRBD1. Germline lookup yields CDR1 SGHRS and CDR2 YFSETQ. This CDR3 contains 15 residues. V lost 2 bases, J lost 6 bases, and 9 bases stayed unmatched. The CDR3 DNA follows: TGCGCCAGCAGCTTTAGCCTGACAGGGGTTGATGGCTACACCTTC. Its protein is CASSFSLTGVDGYTF.

The chain has TRBV4-1 and TRBJ1-3; D unresolved. Germline V lookup: CDR1 MGHRA, CDR2 YSYEKL. This CDR3 is 13 amino acids long. Trimming shortened V by 2 bases and J by 4 bases, and 6 bases separated the two germline ends. The CDR3 DNA reads TGCGCCAGCAGCCAACCGCGGGGAAACACCATATATTTT. It is translated as CASSQPRGNTIYF.

The genes are TRBV5-6 and TRBJ1-2; no reliable D call. Germline CDR1 is SGHDT and CDR2 is YYEEEE. The CDR3 is made up of 15 amino acids. Between the trimmed V and J ends, which lost 6 bases and 0 bases, there was a span of 15 bases. CDR3 loop: CASTILTRANYGYTF. CDR3 DNA sequence: TGTGCCAGCACTATTCTTACTCGAGCTAACTATGGCTACACCTTC.

The chain recombines TRBV7-9 with TRBJ2-1; possible D gene TRBD1, 5 bases. The CDR3 contains 14 residues. V shed 3 bases and J shed 2 bases, with 8 bases lying between them. Looked up from germline, CDR1 is SEHNR and CDR2 is FQNEAQ (reference sequence). The DNA of the CDR3 is TGTGCCAGCAGCTTGACAGCCGCCTACAATGAGCAGTTCTTC. It is translated as CASSLTAAYNEQFF.

The V call is TRBV23-1, the J call TRBJ1-2; no reliable D call. TRBV23-1 is placed among ORFs of uncertain function. The V and J ends lost 8 bases and 0 bases respectively, with 19 bases between them. The CDR3 loop spans 16 amino acids. The DNA of the CDR3 is TGCGCCAGCGCCCCCGGGAGGGAAACCGCTAACTATGGCTACACCTTC. It is translated as CASAPGRETANYGYTF.

The V call is TRBV19, the J call TRBJ2-1; TRBD2 matches at 10 bases. The length of the CDR3 is 17 residues. The V segment lost 3 bases and the J segment 4 bases; nucleotides outside the gene matches: 9. Germline CDR1 reads LNHDA; CDR2 reads SQIVND (reference sequence). CDR3 bases: TGTGCCAGTAGTATGGATTGGAGTAGCGGGAGGTACAATGAGCAGTTCTTC. Protein sequence: CASSMDWSSGRYNEQFF.

The chain uses TRBV5-1 and TRBJ2-2; 14 bases match TRBD2. Germline V gene data show CDR1 as SGHRS and CDR2 as YFSETQ. Trimming cost V 4 bases and J 6 bases; bases outside gene matches: 8. The CDR3 runs to 17 residues. CDR3 nucleotide sequence: TGCGCCAGCAGCACGACTAGCGGGAGGGCCAATTCCGGGGAGCTGTTTTTT. Translating it yields CASSTTSGRANSGELFF.

This clone was picked up one time. The V and J genes are TRBV19 and TRBJ1-1; a possible D gene is TRBD1 (6 bases). The V end was cut by 0 bases, the J end by 3 bases, with 14 bases between. CDR3 size: 16 residues. From germline, CDR1 is LNHDA and CDR2 SQIVND (reference sequence). The CDR3 region has the DNA TGTGCCAGTAGTATAGAAGGGGGGGGGACTTACACTGAAGCTTTCTTT. Encoded protein: CASSIEGGGTYTEAFF.

Only one count was recorded for this clone. The rearrangement joins TRBV5-1 to TRBJ1-2; 9 nucleotides match TRBD1. The CDR3 extends over 14 amino acids. V was clipped by 4 bases and J by 8 bases; unmatched bases: 9. CDR1 and CDR2 (germline): SGHRS, YFSETQ. Here the CDR3 reads CASSPGQGLSGYTF. CDR3 sequence (DNA): TGCGCCAGCAGCCCGGGACAGGGCTTAAGCGGCTACACCTTC.

The V and J genes are TRBV6-5 and TRBJ2-2, with 7 positions matching TRBD1. The CDR3 has 14 amino acids. Germline-derived CDR1 and CDR2 are MNHEY and SVGAGI. V lost 6 bases and J lost 0; bases outside the gene matches: 1. The CDR3 DNA reads as TGTGCCAGCAGAACAGGGGCGAACACCGGGGAGCTGTTTTTT. It encodes CASRTGANTGELFF.

The chain has TRBV19 and TRBJ1-1, with 9 positions matching TRBD1. V lost 5 bases, J lost 8 bases, and 6 bases stayed unmatched. Germline V gene sequence: CDR1 LNHDA, CDR2 SQIVND (reference sequence). This CDR3 region has 13 residues. The CDR3 reads CASSQDRGREAFF. DNA for the CDR3: TGTGCCAGTAGTCAGGACAGGGGAAGGGAAGCTTTCTTT.

The chain links TRBV3-1 (or the pseudogene TRBV3-2) to TRBJ1-2, with TRBD1 matching over 9 bases. Germline V lookup: CDR1 LGHDT, CDR2 YNNKEL (reference sequence). The trim removed 11 bases at V and 0 bases at J, leaving 10 bases unmatched. The length of the CDR3 is 15 residues. CDR3 nucleotide sequence: TGTGCCGTACGGACAGGGGCGCTAGCTAACTATGGCTACACCTTC. Residues: CAVRTGALANYGYTF.

The V and J genes are TRBV7-2 and TRBJ1-3, with D maybe TRBD1 (6 bases). The CDR3 spans 15 residues. Germline CDR1 SGHTA, CDR2 FQGNSA. V lost 5 bases and J lost 0, with 11 bases in between. CDR3: CASSLTGNSGNTIYF. The CDR3 nucleotides are TGTGCCAGCAGCCTCACAGGGAACTCTGGAAACACCATATATTTT.

The chain employs TRBV5-5 and TRBJ2-2, with D perhaps TRBD1 (7 bases). V was pared by 2 bases and J by 8 bases, with 13 bases between. Germline lookup yields CDR1 SGHKS and CDR2 YYEKEE (reference sequence). The length of the CDR3 is 14 residues. CDR3 DNA sequence: TGTGCCAGCAGCTTTGGAGGGGGCAAAGGGGAGCTGTTTTTT. Protein sequence: CASSFGGGKGELFF.

Regarding this clone: Relative to the germline gene, one junction end is altered; a read error may explain this. This rearrangement joins TRBV5-5 to TRBJ1-1, with D possibly TRBD1 on 5 matching bases. The CDR3 runs to 13 residues. The V gene's germline CDR1 is SGHKS and CDR2 YYEKEE (reference sequence). CDR3 sequence reads: CVSENGQNTEAFF. As DNA, the CDR3 is TGTGTCAGCGAGAATGGACAGAACACTGAAGCTTTCTTT.